This TCR beta chain emerged from a study of cytomegalovirus exposure and HLA in healthy donors. Across the study: The 120 validation repertoires used the same platform as the roughly 720 first-cohort repertoires (as reported by a later analysis).

Produced via immunoSEQ multiplex PCR; TCRdb's table is partial and in-frame only. This sample has about 88,000 clones, with less than 90% found just once. The CDR3 spans 13 residues. V was pared by 4 bases and J by 3 bases, with 12 bases between. Germline V lookup: CDR1 SQVTM, CDR2 ANQGSEA. Material for sequencing was PBMCs. The TCR originated in a woman younger than 35 in good health and CMV-seropositive. The chain combines TRBV29-1 with TRBJ1-2; D is perhaps TRBD1 (5 bases). The CDR3 sequence: CSVAGREDYGYTF. CDR3 sequence (DNA): TGCAGCGTTGCGGGCAGGGAGGACTATGGCTACACCTTC.